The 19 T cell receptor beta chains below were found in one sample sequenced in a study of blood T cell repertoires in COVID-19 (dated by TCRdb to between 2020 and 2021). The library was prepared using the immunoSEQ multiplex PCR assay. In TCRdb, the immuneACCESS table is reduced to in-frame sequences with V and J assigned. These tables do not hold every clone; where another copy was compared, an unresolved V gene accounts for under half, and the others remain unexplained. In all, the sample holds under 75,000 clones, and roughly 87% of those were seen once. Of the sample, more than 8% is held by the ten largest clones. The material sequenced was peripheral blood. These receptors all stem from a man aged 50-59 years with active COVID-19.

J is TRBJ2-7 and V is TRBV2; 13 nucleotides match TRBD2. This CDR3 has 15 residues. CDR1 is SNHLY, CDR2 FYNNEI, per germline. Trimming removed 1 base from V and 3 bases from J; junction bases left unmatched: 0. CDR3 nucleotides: TGTGCCAGCAGTGAAGGACTAGCGGGGGGCTACGAGCAGTACTTC. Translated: CASSEGLAGGYEQYF.

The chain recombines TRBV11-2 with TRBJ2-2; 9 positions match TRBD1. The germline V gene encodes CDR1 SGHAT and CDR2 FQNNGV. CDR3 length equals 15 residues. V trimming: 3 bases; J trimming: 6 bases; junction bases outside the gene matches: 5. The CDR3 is CASSFGTGRPGELFF. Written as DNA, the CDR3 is TGTGCCAGCAGCTTCGGGACAGGGAGGCCCGGGGAGCTGTTTTTT.

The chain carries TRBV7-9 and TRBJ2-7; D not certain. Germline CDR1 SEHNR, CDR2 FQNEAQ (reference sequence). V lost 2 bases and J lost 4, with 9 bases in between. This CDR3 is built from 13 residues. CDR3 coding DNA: TGTGCCAGCAGCTTATCCACAGCTTACGAGCAGTACTTC. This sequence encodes CASSLSTAYEQYF.

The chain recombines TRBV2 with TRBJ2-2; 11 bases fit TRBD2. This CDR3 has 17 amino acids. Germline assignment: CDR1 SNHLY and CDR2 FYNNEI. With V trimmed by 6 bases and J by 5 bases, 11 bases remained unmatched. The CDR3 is CASSQLVAGGPTGELFF. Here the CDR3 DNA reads TGTGCCAGCAGCCAACTGGTAGCGGGGGGGCCGACCGGGGAGCTGTTTTTT.

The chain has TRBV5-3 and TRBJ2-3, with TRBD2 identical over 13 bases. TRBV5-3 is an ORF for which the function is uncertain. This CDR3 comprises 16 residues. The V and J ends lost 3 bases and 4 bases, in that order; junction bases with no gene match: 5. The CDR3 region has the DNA TGTGCCAGAAGCTCCACTAGCGGGGGGGCCGCAGATACGCAGTATTTT. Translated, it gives CARSSTSGGAADTQYF.

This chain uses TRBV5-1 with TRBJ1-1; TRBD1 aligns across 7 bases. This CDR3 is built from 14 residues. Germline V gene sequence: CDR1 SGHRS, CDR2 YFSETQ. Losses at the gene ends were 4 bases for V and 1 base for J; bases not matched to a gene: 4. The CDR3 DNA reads TGCGCCAGCAGCCTAAGGACAGGGAACACTGAAGCTTTCTTT. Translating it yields CASSLRTGNTEAFF. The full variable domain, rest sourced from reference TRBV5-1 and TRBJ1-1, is KAGVTQTPRYLIKTRGQQVTLSCSPISGHRSVSWYQQTPGQGLQFLFEYFSETQRNKGNFPGRFSGRQFSNSRSEMNVSTLELGDSALYLCASSLRTGNTEAFFGQGTRLTVV.

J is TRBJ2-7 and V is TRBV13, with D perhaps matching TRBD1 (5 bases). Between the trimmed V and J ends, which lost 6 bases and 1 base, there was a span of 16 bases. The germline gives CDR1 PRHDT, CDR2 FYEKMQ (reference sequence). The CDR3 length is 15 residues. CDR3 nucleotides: TGTGCCAGCAGAAGTGTGACAGAAAGTTCCTACGAGCAGTACTTC. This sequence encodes CASRSVTESSYEQYF.

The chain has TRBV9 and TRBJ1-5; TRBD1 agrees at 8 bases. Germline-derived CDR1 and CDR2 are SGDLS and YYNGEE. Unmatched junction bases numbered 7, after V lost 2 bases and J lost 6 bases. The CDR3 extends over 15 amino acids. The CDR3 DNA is TGTGCCAGCAGCGTCTCTGGACAGGGCGGTCAGCCCCAGCATTTT. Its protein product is CASSVSGQGGQPQHF.

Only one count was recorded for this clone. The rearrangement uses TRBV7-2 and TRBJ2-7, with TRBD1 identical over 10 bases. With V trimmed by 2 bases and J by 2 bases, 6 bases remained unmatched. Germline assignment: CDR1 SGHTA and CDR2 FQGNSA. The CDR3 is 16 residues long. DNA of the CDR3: TGTGCCAGCAGCTTAAACCCGGGACAGGGGCCCTACGAGCAGTACTTC. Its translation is CASSLNPGQGPYEQYF.

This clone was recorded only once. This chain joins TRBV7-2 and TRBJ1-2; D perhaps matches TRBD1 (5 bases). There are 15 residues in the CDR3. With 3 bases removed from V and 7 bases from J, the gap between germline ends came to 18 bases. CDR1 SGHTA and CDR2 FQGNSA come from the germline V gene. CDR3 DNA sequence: TGTGCCAGCAGCTTGATGGGGGGAACCGTCGGTGGCTACACCTTC. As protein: CASSLMGGTVGGYTF.

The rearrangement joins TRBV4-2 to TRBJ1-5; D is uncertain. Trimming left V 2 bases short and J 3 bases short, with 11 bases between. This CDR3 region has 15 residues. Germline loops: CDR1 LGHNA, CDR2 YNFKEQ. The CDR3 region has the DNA TGTGCCAGCAGCCAATTGGGCACAGTCAATCAGCCCCAGCATTTT. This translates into CASSQLGTVNQPQHF.

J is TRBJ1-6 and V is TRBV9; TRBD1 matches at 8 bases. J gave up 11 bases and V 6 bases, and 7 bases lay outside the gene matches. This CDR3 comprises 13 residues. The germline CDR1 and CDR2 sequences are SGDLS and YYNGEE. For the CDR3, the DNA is TGTGCCAGCAACAGGGGGGAATACGCACCCCTCCACTTT. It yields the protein CASNRGEYAPLHF.

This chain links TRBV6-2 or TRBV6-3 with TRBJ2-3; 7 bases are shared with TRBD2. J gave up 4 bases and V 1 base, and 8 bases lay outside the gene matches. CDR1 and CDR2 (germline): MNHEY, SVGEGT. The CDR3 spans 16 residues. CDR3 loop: CASSYLTGGGADTQYF. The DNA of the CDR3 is TGTGCCAGCAGTTACTTGACGGGGGGAGGCGCAGATACGCAGTATTTT.

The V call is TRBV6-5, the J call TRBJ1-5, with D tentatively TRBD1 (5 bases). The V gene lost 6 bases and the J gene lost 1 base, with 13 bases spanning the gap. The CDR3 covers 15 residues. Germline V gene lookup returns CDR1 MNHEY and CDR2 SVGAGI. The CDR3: CASRATTASNQPQHF. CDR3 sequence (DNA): TGTGCCAGCAGGGCAACGACAGCCAGCAATCAGCCCCAGCATTTT.

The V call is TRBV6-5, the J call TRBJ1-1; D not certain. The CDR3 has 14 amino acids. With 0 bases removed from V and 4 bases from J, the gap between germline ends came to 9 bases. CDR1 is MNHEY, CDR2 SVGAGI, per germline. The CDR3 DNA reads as TGTGCCAGCAGTTACTCAAGGGCGGGCACTGAAGCTTTCTTT. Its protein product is CASSYSRAGTEAFF.

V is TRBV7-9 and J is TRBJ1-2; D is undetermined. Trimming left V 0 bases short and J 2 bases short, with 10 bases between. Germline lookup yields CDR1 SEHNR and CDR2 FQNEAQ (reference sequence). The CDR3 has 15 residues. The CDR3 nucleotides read TGTGCCAGCAGCTTAGCGGCCTCCATAAACTATGGCTACACCTTC. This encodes CASSLAASINYGYTF.

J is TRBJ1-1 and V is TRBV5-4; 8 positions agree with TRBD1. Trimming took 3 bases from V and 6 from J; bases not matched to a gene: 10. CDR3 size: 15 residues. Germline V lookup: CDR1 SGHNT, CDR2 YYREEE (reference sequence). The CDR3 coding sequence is TGTGCCAGCAGCTGGGCCGACAGGGGCGGGTCTGAAGCTTTCTTT. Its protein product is CASSWADRGGSEAFF.

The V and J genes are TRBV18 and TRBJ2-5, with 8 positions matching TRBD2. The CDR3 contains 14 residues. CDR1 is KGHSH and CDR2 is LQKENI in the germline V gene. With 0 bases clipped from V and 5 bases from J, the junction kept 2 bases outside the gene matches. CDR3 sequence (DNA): TGTGCCAGCTCACCACCGGGACTAGGGGAGACCCAGTACTTC. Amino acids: CASSPPGLGETQYF.

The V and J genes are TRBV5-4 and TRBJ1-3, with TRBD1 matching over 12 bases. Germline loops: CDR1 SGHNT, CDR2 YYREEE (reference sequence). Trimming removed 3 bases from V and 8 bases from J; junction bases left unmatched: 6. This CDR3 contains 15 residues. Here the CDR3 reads CASSYGTGGGYTIYF. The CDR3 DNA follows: TGTGCCAGCAGCTACGGGACAGGGGGCGGTTACACCATATATTTT.